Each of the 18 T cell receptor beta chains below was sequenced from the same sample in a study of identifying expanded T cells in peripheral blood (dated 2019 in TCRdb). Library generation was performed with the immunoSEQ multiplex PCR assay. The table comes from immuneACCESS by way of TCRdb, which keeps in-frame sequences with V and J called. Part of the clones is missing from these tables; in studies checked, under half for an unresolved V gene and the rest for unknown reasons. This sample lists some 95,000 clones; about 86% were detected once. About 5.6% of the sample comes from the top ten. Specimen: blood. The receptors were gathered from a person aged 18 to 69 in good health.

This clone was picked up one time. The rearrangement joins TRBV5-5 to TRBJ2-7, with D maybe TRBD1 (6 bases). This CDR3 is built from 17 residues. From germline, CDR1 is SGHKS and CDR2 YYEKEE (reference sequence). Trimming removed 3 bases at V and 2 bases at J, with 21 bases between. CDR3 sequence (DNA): TGTGCCAGCAGCTCTACACCGACCCGACAGGTGGCCTACGAGCAGTACTTC. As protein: CASSSTPTRQVAYEQYF.

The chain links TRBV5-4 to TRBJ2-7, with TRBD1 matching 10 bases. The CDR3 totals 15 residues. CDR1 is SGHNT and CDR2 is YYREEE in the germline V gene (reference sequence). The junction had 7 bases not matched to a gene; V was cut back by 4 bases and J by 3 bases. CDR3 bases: TGTGCCAGCAGCCCAGGACAGGGGGGATACTACGAGCAGTACTTC. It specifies CASSPGQGGYYEQYF. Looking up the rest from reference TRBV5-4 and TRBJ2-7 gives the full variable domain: ETGVTQSPTHLIKTRGQQVTLRCSSQSGHNTVSWYQQALGQGPQFIFQYYREEENGRGNFPPRFSGLQFPNYSSELNVNALELDDSALYLCASSPGQGGYYEQYFGPGTRLTVT.

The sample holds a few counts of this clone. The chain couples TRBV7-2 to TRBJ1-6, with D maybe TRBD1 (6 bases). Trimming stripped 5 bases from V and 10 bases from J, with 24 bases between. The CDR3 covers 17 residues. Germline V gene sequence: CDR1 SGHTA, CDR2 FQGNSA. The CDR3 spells CASSPYYTGKDESPLHF. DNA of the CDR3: TGTGCCAGCAGCCCGTATTATACAGGGAAAGACGAATCACCCCTCCACTTT. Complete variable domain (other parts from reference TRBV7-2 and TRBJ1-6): GAGVSQSPSNKVTEKGKDVELRCDPISGHTALYWYRQSLGQGLEFLIYFQGNSAPDKSGLPSDRFSAERTGGSVSTLTIQRTQQEDSAVYLCASSPYYTGKDESPLHFGNGTRLTVT.

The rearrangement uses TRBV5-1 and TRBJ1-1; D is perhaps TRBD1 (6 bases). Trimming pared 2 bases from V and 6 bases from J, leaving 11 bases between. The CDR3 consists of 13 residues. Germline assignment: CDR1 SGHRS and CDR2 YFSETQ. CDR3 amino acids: CASSFGAGAEAFF. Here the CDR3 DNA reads TGCGCCAGCAGCTTCGGGGCAGGGGCTGAAGCTTTCTTT.

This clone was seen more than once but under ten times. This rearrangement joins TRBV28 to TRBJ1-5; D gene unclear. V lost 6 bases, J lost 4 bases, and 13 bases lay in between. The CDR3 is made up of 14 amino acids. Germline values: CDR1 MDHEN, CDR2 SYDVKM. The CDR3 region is CASRWAGLNQPQHF. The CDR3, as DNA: TGTGCCAGCAGGTGGGCAGGCCTAAATCAGCCCCAGCATTTT.

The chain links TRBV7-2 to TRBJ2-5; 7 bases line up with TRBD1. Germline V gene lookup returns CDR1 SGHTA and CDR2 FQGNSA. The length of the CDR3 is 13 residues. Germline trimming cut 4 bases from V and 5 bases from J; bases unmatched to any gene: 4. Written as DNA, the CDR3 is TGTGCCAGCAGCTCGACAGGGTGGGAGACCCAGTACTTC. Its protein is CASSSTGWETQYF.

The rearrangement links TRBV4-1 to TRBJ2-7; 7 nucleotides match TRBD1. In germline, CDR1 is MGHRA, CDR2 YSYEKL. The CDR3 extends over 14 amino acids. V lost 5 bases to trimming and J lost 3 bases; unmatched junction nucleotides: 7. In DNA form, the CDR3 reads TGCGCCAGCAGCAGGGGACAGCAAGACTACGAGCAGTACTTC. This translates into CASSRGQQDYEQYF.

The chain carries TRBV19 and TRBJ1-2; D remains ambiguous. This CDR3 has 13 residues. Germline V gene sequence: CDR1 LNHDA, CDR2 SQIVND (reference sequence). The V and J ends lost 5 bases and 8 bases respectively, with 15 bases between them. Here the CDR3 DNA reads TGTGCCAGTAGTGCCGGACGGACCCGGGGCTACACCTTC. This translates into CASSAGRTRGYTF.

The CDR3 bases are TGTGCCAGCAGCTCGACAGTATTCCGATCACCCCTCCACTTT. Its protein is CASSSTVFRSPLHF. This chain links TRBV11-3 with TRBJ1-6; D is possibly TRBD1 (5 bases). Germline V CDR1 and CDR2: SGHNT, YENEEA. This CDR3 is built from 14 residues. Trimming removed 4 bases at V and 10 bases at J, with 14 bases between.

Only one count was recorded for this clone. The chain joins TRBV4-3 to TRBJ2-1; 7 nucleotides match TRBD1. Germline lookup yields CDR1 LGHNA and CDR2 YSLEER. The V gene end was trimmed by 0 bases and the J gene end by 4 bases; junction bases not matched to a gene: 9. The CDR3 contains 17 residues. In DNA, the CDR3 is TGCGCCAGCAGCCAAGATAGGGCGACAGGGCGGTACAATGAGCAGTTCTTC. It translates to CASSQDRATGRYNEQFF.

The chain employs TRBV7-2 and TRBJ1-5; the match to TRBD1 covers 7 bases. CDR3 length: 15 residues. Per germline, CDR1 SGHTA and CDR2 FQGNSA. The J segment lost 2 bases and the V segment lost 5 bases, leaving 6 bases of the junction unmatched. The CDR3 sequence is CASSPQTGGNQPQHF. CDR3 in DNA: TGTGCCAGCAGCCCACAAACAGGGGGCAATCAGCCCCAGCATTTT.

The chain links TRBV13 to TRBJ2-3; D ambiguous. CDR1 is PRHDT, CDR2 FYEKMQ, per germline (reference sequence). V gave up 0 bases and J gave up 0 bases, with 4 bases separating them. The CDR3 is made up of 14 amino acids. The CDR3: CASSLGVSTDTQYF. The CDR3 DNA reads TGTGCCAGCAGCTTAGGGGTTAGCACAGATACGCAGTATTTT. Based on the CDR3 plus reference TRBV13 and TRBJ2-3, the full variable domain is AAGVIQSPRHLIKEKRETATLKCYPIPRHDTVYWYQQGPGQDPQFLISFYEKMQSDKGSIPDRFSAQQFSDYHSELNMSSLELGDSALYFCASSLGVSTDTQYFGPGTRLTVL.

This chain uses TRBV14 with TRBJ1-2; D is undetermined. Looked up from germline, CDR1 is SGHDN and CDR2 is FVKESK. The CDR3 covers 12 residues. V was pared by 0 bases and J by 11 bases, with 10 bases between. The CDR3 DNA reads TGTGCCAGCAGCCAAGATCATGACACATACACCTTC. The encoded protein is CASSQDHDTYTF.

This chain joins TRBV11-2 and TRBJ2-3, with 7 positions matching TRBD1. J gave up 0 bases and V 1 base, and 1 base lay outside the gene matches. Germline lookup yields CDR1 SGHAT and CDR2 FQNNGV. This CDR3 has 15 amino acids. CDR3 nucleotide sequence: TGTGCCAGCAGCTTAGTGGGACAGAGCACAGATACGCAGTATTTT. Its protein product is CASSLVGQSTDTQYF. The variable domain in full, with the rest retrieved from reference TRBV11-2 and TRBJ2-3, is EAGVAQSPRYKIIEKRQSVAFWCNPISGHATLYWYQQILGQGPKLLIQFQNNGVVDDSQLPKDRFSAERLKGVDSTLKIQPAKLEDSAVYLCASSLVGQSTDTQYFGPGTRLTVL.

CDR3 region: CASSQRTRTTDTQYF. The CDR3, as DNA: TGCGCCAGCAGCCAACGAACGAGAACCACAGATACGCAGTATTTT. The J gene is TRBJ2-3, the V gene TRBV4-3, with D unclear. CDR3 size: 15 residues. V shed 2 bases and J shed 2 bases, with 11 bases lying between them. Per the germline V gene, CDR1 is LGHNA and CDR2 is YSLEER.

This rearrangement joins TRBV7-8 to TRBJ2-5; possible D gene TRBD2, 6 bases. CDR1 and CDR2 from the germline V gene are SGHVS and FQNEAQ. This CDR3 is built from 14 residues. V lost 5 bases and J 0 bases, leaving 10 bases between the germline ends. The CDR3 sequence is CASSLGLDQETQYF. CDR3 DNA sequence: TGTGCCAGCAGCCTGGGACTGGACCAAGAGACCCAGTACTTC.

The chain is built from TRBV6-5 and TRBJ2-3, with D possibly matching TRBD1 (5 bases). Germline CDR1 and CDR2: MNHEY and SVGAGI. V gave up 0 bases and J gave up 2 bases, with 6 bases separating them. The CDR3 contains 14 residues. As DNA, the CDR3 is TGTGCCAGCAGTTACTCGACAGTCACAGATACGCAGTATTTT. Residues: CASSYSTVTDTQYF.

CDR3 DNA sequence: TGTGCCAGCAGTAATCCGGGAACAACTAATGAAAAACTGTTTTTT. This sequence encodes CASSNPGTTNEKLFF. The chain combines TRBV25-1 with TRBJ1-4; D uncertain. Between the trimmed V and J ends, which lost 5 bases and 0 bases, there was a span of 10 bases. The CDR3 has 15 amino acids. Germline V gives CDR1 MGHDK, CDR2 SYGVNS.